This TCR beta chain was captured by sequencing in a study of regulatory T cells in long-lasting Graves disease. Study in general: Disease was considered persistent Graves' disease after over 5 years of antithyroid drugs (with positive TSH receptor antibodies). Study results and caveats: TRBV28, TRBJ1-2 and TRBJ2-5 emerged as the favored segments in persistent disease.

In regard to this clonotype: The antigen is unknown.

Specified time point: persistent/refractory GD, antithyroid drugs over 5 years with positive TRAb. From PBMCs, RNA was extracted and then used to make the TCR library. CDR1 and CDR2 (germline): SGHRS, YFSETQ. There are 15 residues in the CDR3. Trimming cost V 5 bases and J 0 bases, with 11 bases left between them. In building TCR beta libraries, iRepertoire HTBI primers were used together with Arm-PCR of CDR3 regions. In the original workflow: Sequenced samples collectively carried 60 to 75 TRBV and about 15 TRBJ segments. TCRdb processed the multiplex PCR reads anew with MiXCR; each CDR3 protein has one entry. TCRdb assigned the V and J calls; the authors' analysis was not used. Of 350,000 to 450,000 distinct CDR3 sequences listed, around 21% were seen once; the top ten hold around 20%.

The sequencing used peripheral blood mononuclear cells (PBMCs), collected when the disease was refractory, from a patient treated with antithyroid drugs. The J gene is TRBJ2-2, the V gene TRBV5-1; D unclear. This TCR was recovered from a female donor with Graves disease. CDR3 in amino acids: CASSLQHPNTGELFF. CDR3 nucleotides: TGCGCCAGCAGTCTCCAACATCCGAACACCGGGGAGCTGTTTTTT.